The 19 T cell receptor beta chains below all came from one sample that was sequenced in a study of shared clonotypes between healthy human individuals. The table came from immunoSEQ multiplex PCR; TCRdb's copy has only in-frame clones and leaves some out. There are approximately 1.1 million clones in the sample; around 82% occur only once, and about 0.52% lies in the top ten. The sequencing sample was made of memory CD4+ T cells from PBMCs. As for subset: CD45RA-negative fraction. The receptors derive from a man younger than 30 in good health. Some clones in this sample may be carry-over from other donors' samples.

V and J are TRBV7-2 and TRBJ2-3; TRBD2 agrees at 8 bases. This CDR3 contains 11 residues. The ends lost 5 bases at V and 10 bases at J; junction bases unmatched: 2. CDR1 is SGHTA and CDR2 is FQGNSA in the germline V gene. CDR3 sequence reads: CASSPGLAQYF. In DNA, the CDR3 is TGTGCCAGCAGCCCGGGACTAGCGCAGTATTTT.

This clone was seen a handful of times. The CDR3 region has the DNA TGTGCCAGCAGTTTAAGTACTCGGAACACTGAAGCTTTCTTT. This encodes CASSLSTRNTEAFF. The chain carries TRBV28 and TRBJ1-1; D gene uncertain. This CDR3 has 14 residues. The V and J ends lost 2 bases and 1 base respectively, with 8 bases between them. Germline lookup yields CDR1 MDHEN and CDR2 SYDVKM.

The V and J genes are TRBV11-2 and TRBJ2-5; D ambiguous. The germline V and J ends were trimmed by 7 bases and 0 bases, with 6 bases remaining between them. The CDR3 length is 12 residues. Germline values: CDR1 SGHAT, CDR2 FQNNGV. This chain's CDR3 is CASNQDQETQYF. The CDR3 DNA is TGTGCCAGCAACCAGGACCAAGAGACCCAGTACTTC.

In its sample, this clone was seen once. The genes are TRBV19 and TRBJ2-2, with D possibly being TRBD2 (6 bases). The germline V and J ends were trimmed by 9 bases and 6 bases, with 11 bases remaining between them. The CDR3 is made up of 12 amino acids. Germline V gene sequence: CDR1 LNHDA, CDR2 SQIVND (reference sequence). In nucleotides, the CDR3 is TGTGCCAGCAGGGAGGACCCCGGGGAGCTGTTTTTT. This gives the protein CASREDPGELFF.

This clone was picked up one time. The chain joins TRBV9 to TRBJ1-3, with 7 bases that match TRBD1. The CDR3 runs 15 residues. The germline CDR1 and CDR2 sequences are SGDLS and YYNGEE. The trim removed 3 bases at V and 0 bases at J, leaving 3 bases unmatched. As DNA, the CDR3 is TGTGCCAGCAGCGCGACAGGGTACTCTGGAAACACCATATATTTT. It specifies CASSATGYSGNTIYF.

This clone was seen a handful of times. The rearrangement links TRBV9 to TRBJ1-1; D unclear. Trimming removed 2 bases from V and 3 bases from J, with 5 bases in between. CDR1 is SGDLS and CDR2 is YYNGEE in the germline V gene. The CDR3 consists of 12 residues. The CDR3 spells CASSVADTEAFF. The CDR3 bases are TGTGCCAGCAGCGTTGCTGACACTGAAGCTTTCTTT.

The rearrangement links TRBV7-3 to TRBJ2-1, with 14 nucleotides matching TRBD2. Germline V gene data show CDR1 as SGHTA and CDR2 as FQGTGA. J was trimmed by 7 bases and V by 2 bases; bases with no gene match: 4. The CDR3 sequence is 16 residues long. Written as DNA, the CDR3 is TGTGCCAGCAGCTTAGGGACTAGCGGGAGTTGGAATGAGCAGTTCTTC. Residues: CASSLGTSGSWNEQFF.

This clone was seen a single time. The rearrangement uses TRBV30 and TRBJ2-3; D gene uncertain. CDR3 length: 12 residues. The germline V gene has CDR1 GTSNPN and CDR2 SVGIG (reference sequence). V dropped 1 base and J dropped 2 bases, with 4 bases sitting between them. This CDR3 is CAWSGFTDTQYF. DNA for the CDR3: TGTGCCTGGAGTGGCTTCACAGATACGCAGTATTTT. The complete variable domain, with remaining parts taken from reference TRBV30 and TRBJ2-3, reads SQTIHQWPATLVQPVGSPLSLECTVEGTSNPNLYWYRQAAGRGLQLLFYSVGIGQISSEVPQNLSASRPQDRQFILSSKKLLLSDSGFYLCAWSGFTDTQYFGPGTRLTVL.

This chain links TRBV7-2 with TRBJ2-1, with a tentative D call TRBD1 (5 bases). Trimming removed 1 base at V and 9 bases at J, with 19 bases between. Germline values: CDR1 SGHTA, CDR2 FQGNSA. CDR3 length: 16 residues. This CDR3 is CASSLDIGVRRGEQFF. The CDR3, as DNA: TGTGCCAGCAGCTTAGATATAGGGGTCAGGCGCGGTGAGCAGTTCTTC.

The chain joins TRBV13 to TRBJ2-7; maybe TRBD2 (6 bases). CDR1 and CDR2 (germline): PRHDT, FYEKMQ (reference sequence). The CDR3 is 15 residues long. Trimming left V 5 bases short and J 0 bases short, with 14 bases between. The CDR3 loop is CASSRGGSRSYEQYF. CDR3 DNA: TGTGCCAGCAGCCGAGGAGGGAGTCGCTCCTACGAGCAGTACTTC.

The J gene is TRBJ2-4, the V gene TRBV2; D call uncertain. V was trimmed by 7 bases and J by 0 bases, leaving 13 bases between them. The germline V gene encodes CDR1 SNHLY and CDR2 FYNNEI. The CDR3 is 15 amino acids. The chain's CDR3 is CASNFNRVAKNIQYF. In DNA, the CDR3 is TGTGCCAGCAACTTTAACAGAGTAGCCAAAAACATTCAGTACTTC.

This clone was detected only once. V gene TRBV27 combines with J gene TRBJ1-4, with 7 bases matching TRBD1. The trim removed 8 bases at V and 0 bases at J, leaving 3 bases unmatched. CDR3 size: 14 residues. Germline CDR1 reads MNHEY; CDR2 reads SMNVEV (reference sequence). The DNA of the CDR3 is TGTGCCAGCCCAGGGACAGCAACTAATGAAAAACTGTTTTTT. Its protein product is CASPGTATNEKLFF. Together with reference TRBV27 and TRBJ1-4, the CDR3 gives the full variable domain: EAQVTQNPRYLITVTGKKLTVTCSQNMNHEYMSWYRQDPGLGLRQIYYSMNVEVTDKGDVPEGYKVSRKEKRNFPLILESPSPNQTSLYFCASPGTATNEKLFFGSGTQLSVL.

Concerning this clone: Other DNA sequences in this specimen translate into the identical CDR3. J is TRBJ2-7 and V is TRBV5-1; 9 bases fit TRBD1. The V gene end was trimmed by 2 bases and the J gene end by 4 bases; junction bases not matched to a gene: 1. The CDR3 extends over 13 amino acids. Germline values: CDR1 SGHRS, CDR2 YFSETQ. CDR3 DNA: TGCGCCAGCAGCTTTGACAGGGGGTACGAGCAGTACTTC. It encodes CASSFDRGYEQYF.

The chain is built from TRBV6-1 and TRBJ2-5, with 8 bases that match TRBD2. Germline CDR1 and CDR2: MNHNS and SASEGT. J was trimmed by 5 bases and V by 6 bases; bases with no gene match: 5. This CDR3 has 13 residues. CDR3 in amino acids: CASRASGRETQYF. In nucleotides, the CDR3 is TGTGCCAGCAGAGCTAGCGGGCGGGAGACCCAGTACTTC.

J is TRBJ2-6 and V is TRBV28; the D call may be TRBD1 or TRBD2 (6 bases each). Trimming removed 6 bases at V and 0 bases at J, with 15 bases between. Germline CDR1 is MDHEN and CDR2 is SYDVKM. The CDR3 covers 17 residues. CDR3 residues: CASSRGHGYSGANVLTF. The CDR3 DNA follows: TGTGCCAGCAGCCGGGGGCACGGGTACTCTGGGGCCAACGTCCTGACTTTC.

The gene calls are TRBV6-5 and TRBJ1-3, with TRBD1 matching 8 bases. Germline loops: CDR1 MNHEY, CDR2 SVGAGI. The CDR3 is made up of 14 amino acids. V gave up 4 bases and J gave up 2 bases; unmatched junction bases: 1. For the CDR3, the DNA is TGTGCCAGCAGTTGGGACAGGACTGGAAACACCATATATTTT. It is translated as CASSWDRTGNTIYF.

The CDR3 bases are TGTGCCAGCATGATGGGGGGCCAGGAAAAACTGTTTTTT. Translated: CASMMGGQEKLFF. This chain joins TRBV25-1 and TRBJ1-4; D is perhaps TRBD1 (6 bases). Per germline, CDR1 MGHDK and CDR2 SYGVNS. The germline V and J ends were trimmed by 7 bases and 8 bases, with 14 bases remaining between them. The CDR3 runs 13 residues.

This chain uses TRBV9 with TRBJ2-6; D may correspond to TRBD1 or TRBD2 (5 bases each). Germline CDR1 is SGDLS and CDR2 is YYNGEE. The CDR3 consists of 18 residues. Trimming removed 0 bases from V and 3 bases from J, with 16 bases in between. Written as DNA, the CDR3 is TGTGCCAGCAGCGTAGCCAGAGGGACCCGTTTTGGGGCCAACGTCCTGACTTTC. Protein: CASSVARGTRFGANVLTF.

CDR3 sequence (DNA): TGTGCCAGCAGTTACTCGCGATTCGGGGACACTGAAGCTTTCTTT. It is translated as CASSYSRFGDTEAFF. This rearrangement joins TRBV6-5 to TRBJ1-1; D remains unclear. The CDR3 covers 15 residues. Looked up from germline, CDR1 is MNHEY and CDR2 is SVGAGI. V was pared by 0 bases and J by 3 bases, with 11 bases between.